This TCR beta chain was identified in a study of blood T cells in healthy people across ages. Study results and limitations: Observed TCR beta diversity per million T cells went down as age went up. This fall followed a roughly linear course with age. PBMCs that were unsorted prevented a conclusive naive versus antigen-experienced comparison.

The junction had 8 bases not matched to a gene; V was cut back by 4 bases and J by 4 bases. There are 15 residues in the CDR3. Per the germline V gene, CDR1 is MDHEN and CDR2 is SYDVKM. This clonotype appeared a single time. Its antigen remains unknown. A J-beta primer mix and a sample-barcoded 5' primer were used in a second PCR of about 7 to 12 cycles. Every sample gave at least 2.5 million paired-end reads containing CDR3. TCRdb re-analysed the 5' RACE reads in MiXCR, keeping a single row per CDR3 protein. The sample lists around 870,000 distinct CDR3 sequences, roughly 26% seen once, with roughly 17% in the top ten. The total RNA that was extracted per sample amounted to at least 5.5 micrograms.

Source material: blood. The clonotype originates from a woman older than 75 in good health. The chain combines TRBV28 with TRBJ1-2; 8 bases match TRBD1. In nucleotides, the CDR3 is TGTGCCAGCAGTTCGGGACAGGCCCTAAGCTATGGCTACACCTTC. Encoded protein: CASSSGQALSYGYTF.